The TCR beta chain described here comes from a study of vaccination and CD4 T cells after COVID-19. Sequenced with the Oncomine TCR Beta short-read assay was DNA taken from cultured CD4+ T cells. TCRdb used MiXCR to reprocess the PCR reads, holding one entry per CDR3 protein. The table shows thousands of distinct CDR3 sequences, with 44% occurring only once. Stated treatment: roughly 10-day PBMC culture with coronavirus spike peptide pools or control peptides (ViraFEST assay). The unexposed donor provided CD4+ T cells, which were taken before the COVID-19 pandemic (2011-2018). Overall study findings and caveats: For convalescent patients, a median 86.3% of reactive clones surfaced exclusively after vaccination.

Trimming left V 0 bases short and J 8 bases short, with 14 bases between. Looked up from germline, CDR1 is MNHEY and CDR2 is SVGAGI. The CDR3 sequence is 16 residues long. This clonotype was recorded a few times. Its antigen is not known. The TCR was taken from a human donor in good health. This chain connects TRBV6-5 to TRBJ1-6; no definite D call. The sample was CD4+ T cells from blood, cultured in vitro. Here the CDR3 DNA reads TGTGCCAGCAGTTACTCAGCAGGCCTGAGGGATTCACCCCTCCACTTT. Its protein product is CASSYSAGLRDSPLHF.